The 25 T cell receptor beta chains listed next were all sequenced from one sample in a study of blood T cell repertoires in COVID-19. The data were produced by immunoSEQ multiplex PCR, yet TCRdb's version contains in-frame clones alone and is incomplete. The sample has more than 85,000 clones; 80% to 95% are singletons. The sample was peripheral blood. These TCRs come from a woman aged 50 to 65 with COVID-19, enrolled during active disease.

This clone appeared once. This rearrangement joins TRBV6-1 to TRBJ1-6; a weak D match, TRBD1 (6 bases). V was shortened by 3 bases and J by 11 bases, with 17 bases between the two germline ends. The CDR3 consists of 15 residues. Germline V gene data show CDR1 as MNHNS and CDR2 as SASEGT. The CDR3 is CASSDSRRGNPPLHF. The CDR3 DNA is TGTGCCAGCAGTGATAGTCGAAGGGGGAATCCACCCCTCCACTTT.

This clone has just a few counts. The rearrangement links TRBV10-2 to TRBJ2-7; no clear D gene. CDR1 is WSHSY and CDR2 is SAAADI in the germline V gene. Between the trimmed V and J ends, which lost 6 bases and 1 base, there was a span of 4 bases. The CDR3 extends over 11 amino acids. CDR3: CASSLSYEQYF. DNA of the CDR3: TGCGCCAGCAGCCTGTCCTACGAGCAGTACTTC.

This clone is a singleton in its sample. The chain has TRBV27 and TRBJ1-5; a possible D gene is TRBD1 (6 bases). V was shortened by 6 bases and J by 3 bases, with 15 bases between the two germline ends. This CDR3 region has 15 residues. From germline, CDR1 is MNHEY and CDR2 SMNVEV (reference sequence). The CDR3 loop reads CASSHYRQVNQPQHF. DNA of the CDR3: TGTGCCAGCAGCCACTACCGACAGGTCAATCAGCCCCAGCATTTT.

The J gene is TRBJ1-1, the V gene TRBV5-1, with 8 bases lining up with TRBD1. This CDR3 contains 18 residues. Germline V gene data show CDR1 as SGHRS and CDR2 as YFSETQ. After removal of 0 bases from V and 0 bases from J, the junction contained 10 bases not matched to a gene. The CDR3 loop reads CASSLGTGGRLMNTEAFF. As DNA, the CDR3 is TGCGCCAGCAGCTTGGGAACAGGGGGGAGGTTAATGAACACTGAAGCTTTCTTT.

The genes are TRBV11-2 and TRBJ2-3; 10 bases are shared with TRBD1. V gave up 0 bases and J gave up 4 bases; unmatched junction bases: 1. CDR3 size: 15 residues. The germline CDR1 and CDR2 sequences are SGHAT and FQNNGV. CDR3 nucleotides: TGTGCCAGCAGCTTAGATGGGACAGGGGCAGATACGCAGTATTTT. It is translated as CASSLDGTGADTQYF.

The CDR3 DNA sequence: TGTGCCAGCAGCCCTCGGGACAGGGGGCAAGCTGGCTACACCTTC. Translating gives CASSPRDRGQAGYTF. The chain uses TRBV13 and TRBJ1-2, with TRBD1 identical over 12 bases. There are 15 residues in the CDR3. The V segment lost 5 bases and the J segment 7 bases; nucleotides outside the gene matches: 8. The germline gives CDR1 PRHDT, CDR2 FYEKMQ (reference sequence).

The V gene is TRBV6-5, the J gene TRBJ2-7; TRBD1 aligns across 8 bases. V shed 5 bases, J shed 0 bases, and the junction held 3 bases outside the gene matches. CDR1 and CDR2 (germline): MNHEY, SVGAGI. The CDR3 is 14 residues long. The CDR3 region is CASSRTGNSYEQYV. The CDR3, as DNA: TGTGCCAGCAGTAGGACAGGGAACTCCTACGAGCAGTACGTC.

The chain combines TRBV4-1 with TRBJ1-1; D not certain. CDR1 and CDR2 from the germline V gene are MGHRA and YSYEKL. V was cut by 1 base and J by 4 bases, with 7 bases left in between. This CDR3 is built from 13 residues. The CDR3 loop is CASSQVQSTEAFF. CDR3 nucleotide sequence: TGCGCCAGCAGCCAAGTACAGAGCACTGAAGCTTTCTTT.

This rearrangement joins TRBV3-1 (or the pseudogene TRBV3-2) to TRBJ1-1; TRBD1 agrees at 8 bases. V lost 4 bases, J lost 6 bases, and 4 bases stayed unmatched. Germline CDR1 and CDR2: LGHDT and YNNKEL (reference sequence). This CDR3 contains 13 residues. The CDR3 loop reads CASSLRQGPEAFF. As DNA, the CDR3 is TGTGCCAGCAGCCTCCGACAGGGGCCTGAAGCTTTCTTT.

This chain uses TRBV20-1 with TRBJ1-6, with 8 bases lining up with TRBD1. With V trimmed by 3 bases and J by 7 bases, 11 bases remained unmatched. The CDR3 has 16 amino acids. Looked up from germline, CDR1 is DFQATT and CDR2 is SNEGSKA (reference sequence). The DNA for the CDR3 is TGCAGTGCTAGTAAACCCGGGACAGGCACCAATTCACCCCTCCACTTT. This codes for CSASKPGTGTNSPLHF.

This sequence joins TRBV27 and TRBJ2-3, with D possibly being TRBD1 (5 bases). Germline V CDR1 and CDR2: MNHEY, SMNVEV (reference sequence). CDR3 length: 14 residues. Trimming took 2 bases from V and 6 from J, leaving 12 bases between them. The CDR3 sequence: CASSLKGQGDTQYF. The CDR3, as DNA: TGTGCCAGCAGTTTAAAGGGCCAGGGCGATACGCAGTATTTT.

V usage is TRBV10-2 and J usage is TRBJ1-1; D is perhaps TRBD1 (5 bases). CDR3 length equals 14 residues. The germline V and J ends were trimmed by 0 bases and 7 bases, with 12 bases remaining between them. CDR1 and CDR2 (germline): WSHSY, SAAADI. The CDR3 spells CASSESQGLNEAFF. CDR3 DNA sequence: TGCGCCAGCAGTGAGTCCCAGGGCCTAAATGAAGCTTTCTTT.

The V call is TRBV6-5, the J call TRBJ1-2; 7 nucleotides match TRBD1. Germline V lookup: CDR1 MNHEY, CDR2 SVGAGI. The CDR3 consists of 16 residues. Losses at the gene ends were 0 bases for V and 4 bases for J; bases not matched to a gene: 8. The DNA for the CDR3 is TGTGCCAGCAGTTACTCTTCCAGACAGGGAGGCTATGGCTACACCTTC. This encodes CASSYSSRQGGYGYTF.

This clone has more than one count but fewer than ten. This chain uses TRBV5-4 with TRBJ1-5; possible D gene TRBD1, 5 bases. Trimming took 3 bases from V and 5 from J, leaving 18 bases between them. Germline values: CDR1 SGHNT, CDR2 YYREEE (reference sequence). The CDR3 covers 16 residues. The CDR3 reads CASSSNSRVTDQPQHF. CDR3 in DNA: TGTGCCAGCAGCTCCAATTCCAGGGTTACCGATCAGCCCCAGCATTTT.

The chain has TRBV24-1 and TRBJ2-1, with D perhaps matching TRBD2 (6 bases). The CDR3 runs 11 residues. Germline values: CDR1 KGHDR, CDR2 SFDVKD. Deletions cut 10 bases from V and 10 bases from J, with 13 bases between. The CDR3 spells CATQRGGEQFF. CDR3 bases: TGTGCCACTCAGAGGGGAGGCGAGCAGTTCTTC.

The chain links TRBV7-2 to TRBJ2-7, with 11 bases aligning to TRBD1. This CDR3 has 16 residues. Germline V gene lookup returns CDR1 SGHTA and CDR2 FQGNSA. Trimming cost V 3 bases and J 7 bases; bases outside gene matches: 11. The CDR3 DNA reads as TGTGCCAGCAGCTTCCGGACCGGGACAGGGGGTGGGGAGCAGTACTTC. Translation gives CASSFRTGTGGGEQYF.

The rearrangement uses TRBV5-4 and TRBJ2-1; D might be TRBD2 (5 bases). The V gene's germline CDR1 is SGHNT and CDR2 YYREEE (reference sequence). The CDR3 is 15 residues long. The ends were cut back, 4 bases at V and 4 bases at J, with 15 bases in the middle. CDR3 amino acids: CASSDLARLYNEQFF. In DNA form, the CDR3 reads TGTGCCAGCAGCGACCTAGCCAGACTTTACAATGAGCAGTTCTTC.

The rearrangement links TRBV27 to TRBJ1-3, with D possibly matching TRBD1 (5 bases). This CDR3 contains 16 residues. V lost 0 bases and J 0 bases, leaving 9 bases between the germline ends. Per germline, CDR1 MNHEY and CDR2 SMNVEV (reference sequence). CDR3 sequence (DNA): TGTGCCAGCAGTTTATCAGGGGCCCTCTCTGGAAACACCATATATTTT. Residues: CASSLSGALSGNTIYF.

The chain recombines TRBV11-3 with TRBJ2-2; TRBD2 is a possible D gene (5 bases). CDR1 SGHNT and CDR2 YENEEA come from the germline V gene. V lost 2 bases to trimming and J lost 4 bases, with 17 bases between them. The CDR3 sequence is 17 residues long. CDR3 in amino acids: CASSLNPTLRATGELFF. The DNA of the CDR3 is TGTGCCAGCAGCTTAAATCCCACCCTGCGGGCCACCGGGGAGCTGTTTTTT.

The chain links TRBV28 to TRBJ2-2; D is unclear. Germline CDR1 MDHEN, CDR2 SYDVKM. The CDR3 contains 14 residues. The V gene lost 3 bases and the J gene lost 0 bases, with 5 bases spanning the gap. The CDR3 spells CASSFLANTGELFF. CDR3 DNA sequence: TGTGCCAGCAGTTTTCTAGCGAACACCGGGGAGCTGTTTTTT.

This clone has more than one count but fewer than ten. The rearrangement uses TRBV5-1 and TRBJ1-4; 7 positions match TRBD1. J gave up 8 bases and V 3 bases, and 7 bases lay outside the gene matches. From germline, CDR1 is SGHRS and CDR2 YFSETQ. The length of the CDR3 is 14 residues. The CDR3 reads CASSSGQVYEKLFF. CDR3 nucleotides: TGCGCCAGCAGCTCCGGACAGGTCTACGAAAAACTGTTTTTT. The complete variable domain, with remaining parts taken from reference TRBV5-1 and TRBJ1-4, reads KAGVTQTPRYLIKTRGQQVTLSCSPISGHRSVSWYQQTPGQGLQFLFEYFSETQRNKGNFPGRFSGRQFSNSRSEMNVSTLELGDSALYLCASSSGQVYEKLFFGSGTQLSVL.

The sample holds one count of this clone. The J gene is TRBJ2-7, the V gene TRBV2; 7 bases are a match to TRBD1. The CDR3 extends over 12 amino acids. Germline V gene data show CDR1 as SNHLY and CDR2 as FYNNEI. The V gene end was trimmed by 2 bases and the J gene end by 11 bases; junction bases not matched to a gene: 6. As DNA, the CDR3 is TGTGCCAGCAGTGAACTCGGACAGGAGAAGTACGTC. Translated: CASSELGQEKYV.

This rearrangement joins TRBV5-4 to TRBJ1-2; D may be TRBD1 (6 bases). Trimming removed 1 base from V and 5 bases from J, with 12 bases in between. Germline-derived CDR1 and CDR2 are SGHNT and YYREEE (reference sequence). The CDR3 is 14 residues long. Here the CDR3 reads CASSLRGGGYGYTF. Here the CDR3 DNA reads TGTGCCAGCAGCTTGAGGGGGGGTGGATATGGCTACACCTTC.

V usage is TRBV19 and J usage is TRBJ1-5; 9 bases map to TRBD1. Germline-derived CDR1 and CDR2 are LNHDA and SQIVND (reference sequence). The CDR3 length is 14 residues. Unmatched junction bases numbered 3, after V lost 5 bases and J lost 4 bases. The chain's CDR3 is CASSFGTGNQPQHF. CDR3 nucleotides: TGTGCCAGTAGTTTTGGGACAGGGAATCAGCCCCAGCATTTT.

This CDR3 is CAWTFGASGNTIYF. CDR3 DNA sequence: TGTGCCTGGACCTTCGGAGCTTCGGGAAACACCATATATTTT. The chain combines TRBV30 with TRBJ1-3; D uncertain. Germline CDR1 GTSNPN, CDR2 SVGIG (reference sequence). The V and J ends lost 4 bases and 4 bases respectively, with 14 bases between them. There are 14 residues in the CDR3.